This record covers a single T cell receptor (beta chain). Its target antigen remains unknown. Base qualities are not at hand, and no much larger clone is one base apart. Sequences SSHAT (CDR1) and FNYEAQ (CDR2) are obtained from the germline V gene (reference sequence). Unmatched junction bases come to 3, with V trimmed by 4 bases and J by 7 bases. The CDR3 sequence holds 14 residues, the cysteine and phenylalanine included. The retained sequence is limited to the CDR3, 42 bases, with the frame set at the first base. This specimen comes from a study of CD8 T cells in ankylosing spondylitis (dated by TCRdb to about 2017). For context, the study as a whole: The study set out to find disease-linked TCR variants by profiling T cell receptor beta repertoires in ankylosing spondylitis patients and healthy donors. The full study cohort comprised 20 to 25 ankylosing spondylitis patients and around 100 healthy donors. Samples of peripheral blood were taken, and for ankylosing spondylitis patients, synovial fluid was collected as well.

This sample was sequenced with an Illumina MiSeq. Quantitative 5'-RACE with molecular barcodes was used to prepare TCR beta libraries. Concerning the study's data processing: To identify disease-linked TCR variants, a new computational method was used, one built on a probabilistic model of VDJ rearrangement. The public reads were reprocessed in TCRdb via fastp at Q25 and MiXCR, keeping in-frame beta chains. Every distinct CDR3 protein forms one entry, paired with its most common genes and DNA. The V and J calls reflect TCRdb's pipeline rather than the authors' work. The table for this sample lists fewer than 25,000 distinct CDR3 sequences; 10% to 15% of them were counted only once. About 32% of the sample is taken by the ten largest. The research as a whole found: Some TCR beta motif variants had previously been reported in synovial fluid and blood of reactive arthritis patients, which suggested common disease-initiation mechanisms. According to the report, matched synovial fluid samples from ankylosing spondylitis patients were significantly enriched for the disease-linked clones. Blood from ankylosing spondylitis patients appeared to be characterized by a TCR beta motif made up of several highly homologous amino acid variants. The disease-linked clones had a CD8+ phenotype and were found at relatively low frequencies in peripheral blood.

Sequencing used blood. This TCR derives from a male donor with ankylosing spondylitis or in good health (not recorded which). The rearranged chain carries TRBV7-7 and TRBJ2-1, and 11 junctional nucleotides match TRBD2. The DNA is TGTGCCAGCAGCTCTAGCGGGAGGCAAAATGAGCAGTTCTTC. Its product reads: CASSSSGRQNEQFF.